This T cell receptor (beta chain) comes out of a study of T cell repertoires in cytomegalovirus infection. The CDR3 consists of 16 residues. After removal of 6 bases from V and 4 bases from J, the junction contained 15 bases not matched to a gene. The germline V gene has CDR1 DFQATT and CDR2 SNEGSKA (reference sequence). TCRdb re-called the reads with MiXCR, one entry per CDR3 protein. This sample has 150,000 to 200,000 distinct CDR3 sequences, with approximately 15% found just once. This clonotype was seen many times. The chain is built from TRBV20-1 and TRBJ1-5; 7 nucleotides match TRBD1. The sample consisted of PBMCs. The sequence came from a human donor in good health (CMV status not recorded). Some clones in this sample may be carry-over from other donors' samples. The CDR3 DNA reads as TGCAGTGCCACTACCCCGGGACAGCATGAAAATCAGCCCCAGCATTTT. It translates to CSATTPGQHENQPQHF.